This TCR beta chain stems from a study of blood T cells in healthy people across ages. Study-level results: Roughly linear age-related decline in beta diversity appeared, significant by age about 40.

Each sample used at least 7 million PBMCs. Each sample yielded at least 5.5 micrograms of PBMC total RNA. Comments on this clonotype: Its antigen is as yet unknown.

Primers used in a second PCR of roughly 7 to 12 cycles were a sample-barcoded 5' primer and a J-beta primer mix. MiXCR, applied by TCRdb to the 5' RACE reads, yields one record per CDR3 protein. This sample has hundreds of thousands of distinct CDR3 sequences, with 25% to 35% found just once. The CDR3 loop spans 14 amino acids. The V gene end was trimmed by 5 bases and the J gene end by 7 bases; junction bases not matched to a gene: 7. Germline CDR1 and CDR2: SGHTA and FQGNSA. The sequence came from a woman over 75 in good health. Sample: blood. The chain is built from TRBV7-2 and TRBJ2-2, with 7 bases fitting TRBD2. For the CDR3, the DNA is TGTGCCAGCAGCCCGCGGACTAGTGGCGGGGAGCTGTTTTTT. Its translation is CASSPRTSGGELFF.